The 26 T cell receptor beta chains below come from one sample, sequenced in a study of blood T cell repertoires in COVID-19 (TCRdb year 2020). The library came from the immunoSEQ multiplex PCR assay. TCRdb provides this immuneACCESS table in a form limited to in-frame rearrangements. Some clones are lacking; in checked studies, under half of them reflect an unresolved V gene, and why the rest are absent is not known. The sample has about 130,000 clones on record, around 88% of them singletons. The ten top clones hold about 4.1% of the sample. Sequenced sample: peripheral blood. The receptors derive from a man aged 60 to 69 with COVID-19, enrolled during active disease.

This clone has a single count. This rearrangement joins TRBV5-4 to TRBJ2-7; possibly TRBD1 for D (5 bases). CDR1 is SGHNT and CDR2 is YYREEE in the germline V gene (reference sequence). Trimming took off 4 bases at V and 1 base at J, with 9 bases between the two ends. The CDR3 is 13 residues long. CDR3 sequence: CASSRTGSYEQYF. CDR3 nucleotides: TGTGCCAGCAGCCGAACAGGTTCCTACGAGCAGTACTTC.

The chain recombines TRBV9 with TRBJ2-3, with 10 bases aligning to TRBD2. The V and J ends lost 0 bases and 1 base, in that order; junction bases with no gene match: 2. Germline V gives CDR1 SGDLS, CDR2 YYNGEE. The CDR3 loop spans 16 amino acids. CDR3: CASSVAGTSGTDTQYF. Written as DNA, the CDR3 is TGTGCCAGCAGCGTAGCCGGGACTAGCGGCACAGATACGCAGTATTTT. The full variable domain, completed using reference TRBV9 and TRBJ2-3, is DSGVTQTPKHLITATGQRVTLRCSPRSGDLSVYWYQQSLDQGLQFLIQYYNGEERAKGNILERFSAQQFPDLHSELNLSSLELGDSALYFCASSVAGTSGTDTQYFGPGTRLTVL.

The J gene is TRBJ2-5, the V gene TRBV3-1 (or the pseudogene TRBV3-2), with 9 nucleotides matching TRBD2. The CDR3 contains 14 residues. The V segment lost 4 bases and the J segment 7 bases; nucleotides outside the gene matches: 7. Germline-derived CDR1 and CDR2 are LGHDT and YNNKEL (reference sequence). CDR3 sequence: CASSPRGSGGTQYF. The CDR3 region has the DNA TGTGCCAGCAGCCCCCGGGGTAGCGGGGGGACCCAGTACTTC.

The chain joins TRBV4-1 to TRBJ1-4, with TRBD1 matching over 8 bases. The CDR3 is 17 amino acids. J gave up 0 bases and V 4 bases, and 7 bases lay outside the gene matches. In germline, CDR1 is MGHRA, CDR2 YSYEKL. The CDR3 DNA reads as TGCGCCAGCAGCCTACAGGGGGGGATTGCAACTAATGAAAAACTGTTTTTT. Residues: CASSLQGGIATNEKLFF.

The chain joins TRBV2 to TRBJ1-4; TRBD1 aligns across 9 bases. This CDR3 has 18 residues. Unmatched junction bases numbered 13, after V lost 2 bases and J lost 6 bases. CDR1 is SNHLY and CDR2 is FYNNEI in the germline V gene. The CDR3 DNA sequence: TGTGCCAGCAGTGAACTTCCCTTCTGGGACAGGGTGGATGAAAAACTGTTTTTT. Amino acids: CASSELPFWDRVDEKLFF.

The J gene is TRBJ2-7, the V gene TRBV5-1; perhaps TRBD1 as D (6 bases). The V end was cut by 0 bases, the J end by 2 bases, with 12 bases between. This CDR3 spans 15 amino acids. Germline lookup yields CDR1 SGHRS and CDR2 YFSETQ. The CDR3: CASSLEGGMAYEQYF. DNA of the CDR3: TGCGCCAGCAGCTTGGAAGGGGGAATGGCCTACGAGCAGTACTTC.

The rearrangement joins TRBV29-1 to TRBJ1-2; TRBD1 is a possible D gene (6 bases). This CDR3 comprises 13 residues. The V gene lost 4 bases and the J gene lost 8 bases, with 17 bases spanning the gap. Per germline, CDR1 SQVTM and CDR2 ANQGSEA. In DNA form, the CDR3 reads TGCAGCGTTGCGGACAGCCCGCTATGGGGCTACACCTTC. It specifies CSVADSPLWGYTF. The full variable domain, in which reference TRBV29-1 and TRBJ1-2 provide the parts outside the CDR3, is SAVISQKPSRDICQRGTSLTIQCQVDSQVTMMFWYRQQPGQSLTLIATANQGSEATYESGFVIDKFPISRPNLTFSTLTVSNMSPEDSSIYLCSVADSPLWGYTFGSGTRLTVV.

The gene calls are TRBV28 and TRBJ1-5; the match to TRBD1 covers 7 bases. Germline V gene data show CDR1 as MDHEN and CDR2 as SYDVKM. There are 16 residues in the CDR3. V was pared by 3 bases and J by 3 bases, with 8 bases of the junction left unmatched. The CDR3 DNA is TGTGCCAGCAGTTTTAGCACAGGGGATTTCAATCAGCCCCAGCATTTT. This sequence encodes CASSFSTGDFNQPQHF.

This clone was detected once. J is TRBJ2-7 and V is TRBV3-1 (or the pseudogene TRBV3-2); 9 nucleotides match TRBD2. Germline CDR1 LGHDT, CDR2 YNNKEL (reference sequence). V dropped 0 bases and J dropped 5; count of bases not matched to a gene: 8. CDR3 length: 16 amino acids. The CDR3 sequence is CASSQDWAGGLNEQYF. CDR3 nucleotide sequence: TGTGCCAGCAGCCAAGATTGGGCGGGGGGGCTGAACGAGCAGTACTTC.

The chain uses TRBV9 and TRBJ2-7, with 7 bases lining up with TRBD2. CDR3 length equals 13 residues. Germline-derived CDR1 and CDR2 are SGDLS and YYNGEE. The junction had 4 bases not matched to a gene; V was cut back by 3 bases and J by 4 bases. The CDR3 sequence is CASSALGGYEQYF. CDR3 nucleotide sequence: TGTGCCAGCAGCGCCCTGGGGGGGTACGAGCAGTACTTC.

The V and J genes are TRBV3-1 (or the pseudogene TRBV3-2) and TRBJ1-1; perhaps TRBD1 as D (6 bases). This CDR3 has 14 residues. Germline V gives CDR1 LGHDT, CDR2 YNNKEL (reference sequence). Trimming shortened V by 4 bases and J by 5 bases, and 14 bases separated the two germline ends. The CDR3 loop reads CASSPQGIRTEAFF. Written as DNA, the CDR3 is TGTGCCAGCAGCCCCCAGGGGATTAGAACTGAAGCTTTCTTT.

This rearrangement joins TRBV15 to TRBJ1-5, with D uncertain. Germline assignment: CDR1 LNHNV and CDR2 YYDKDF (reference sequence). Trimming shortened V by 0 bases and J by 8 bases, and 8 bases separated the two germline ends. The CDR3 consists of 13 residues. The CDR3: CATSRDGREPQHF. As DNA, the CDR3 is TGTGCCACCAGCAGAGATGGGCGGGAGCCCCAGCATTTT.

CDR3 sequence (DNA): TGTGCCAGCAGCTTAGCGGGCGGGACAGGGGGCCGAAACTATGGCTACACCTTC. Its translation is CASSLAGGTGGRNYGYTF. The J gene is TRBJ1-2, the V gene TRBV7-6; 12 bases agree with TRBD1. CDR1 SGHVS and CDR2 FNYEAQ come from the germline V gene. This CDR3 contains 18 residues. Losses at the gene ends were 0 bases for V and 2 bases for J; bases not matched to a gene: 7.

The rearrangement uses TRBV4-3 and TRBJ1-3, with 7 bases aligning to TRBD1. The CDR3 consists of 16 residues. Looked up from germline, CDR1 is LGHNA and CDR2 is YSLEER. The V segment lost 4 bases and the J segment 4 bases; nucleotides outside the gene matches: 10. As DNA, the CDR3 is TGCGCCAGCAGCCGCGACACAGGGGTGGGAGGAAACACCATATATTTT. Its translation: CASSRDTGVGGNTIYF.

Worth noting for this clone: At one end, the junction sequence differs from germline, possibly due to a read error. The chain combines TRBV2 with TRBJ2-4, with 9 bases that match TRBD1. CDR1 is SNHLY and CDR2 is FYNNEI in the germline V gene. This CDR3 is 13 amino acids long. The CDR3 DNA reads TGTGCCAGCAGTGAAGCGCATGGGACAGGGAGGGTCTTC. Translation: CASSEAHGTGRVF.

The chain is built from TRBV19 and TRBJ1-1; D unclear. The CDR3 has 15 amino acids. V was shortened by 8 bases and J by 2 bases, with 18 bases between the two germline ends. Germline V lookup: CDR1 LNHDA, CDR2 SQIVND (reference sequence). The CDR3 is CASSPPAGFNTEAFF. CDR3 nucleotide sequence: TGTGCCAGTTCCCCCCCGGCAGGCTTTAACACTGAAGCTTTCTTT.

The CDR3 DNA sequence: TGTGCCAGCAGTAGGACAGGTATGAACACTGAAGCTTTCTTT. It yields the protein CASSRTGMNTEAFF. The chain couples TRBV6-5 to TRBJ1-1; 7 positions match TRBD1. The CDR3 runs 14 residues. Germline values: CDR1 MNHEY, CDR2 SVGAGI. V trimming: 5 bases; J trimming: 0 bases; junction bases outside the gene matches: 3.

The rearrangement links TRBV6-6 to TRBJ1-1, with no clear D. The CDR3 is 14 amino acids. CDR1 MNHNY and CDR2 SVGAGI come from the germline V gene (reference sequence). The V and J ends lost 6 bases and 4 bases respectively, with 15 bases between them. The CDR3 region has the DNA TGTGCCAGCAGGGACTCGACCCCGCTCACTGAAGCTTTCTTT. It translates to CASRDSTPLTEAFF.

Regarding this clone: The junction departs from the called germline gene at one end, perhaps through a read error. This chain connects TRBV20-1 to TRBJ2-7, with D perhaps matching TRBD1 (5 bases). Germline V gene sequence: CDR1 DFQATT, CDR2 SNEGSKA (reference sequence). This CDR3 spans 11 amino acids. The CDR3 is CSARDLVGQHF. The CDR3 bases are TGCAGTGCTAGAGATCTGGTTGGACAACACTTC.

The V and J genes are TRBV5-1 and TRBJ2-7; the match to TRBD1 covers 9 bases. This CDR3 has 15 amino acids. CDR1 and CDR2 (germline): SGHRS, YFSETQ. J was trimmed by 6 bases and V by 3 bases; bases with no gene match: 10. The CDR3: CASSSSSGQGAEQYF. The CDR3, as DNA: TGCGCCAGCAGCTCTTCCTCGGGACAGGGAGCCGAGCAGTACTTC.

The chain's CDR3 is CAWSQTGLLGYTF. The CDR3 nucleotides read TGTGCCTGGAGCCAGACAGGGCTCCTTGGCTACACCTTC. The V call is TRBV30, the J call TRBJ1-2; 7 bases map to TRBD1. The junction had 8 bases not matched to a gene; V was cut back by 3 bases and J by 7 bases. The CDR3 totals 13 residues. Germline V lookup: CDR1 GTSNPN, CDR2 SVGIG (reference sequence).

The chain uses TRBV29-1 and TRBJ1-3; no clear D. The CDR3 length is 14 residues. CDR1 is SQVTM, CDR2 ANQGSEA, per germline. V was trimmed by 0 bases and J by 0 bases, leaving 6 bases between them. Written as DNA, the CDR3 is TGCAGCGTTGAAGACAGTACCTCTGGAAACACCATATATTTT. Amino acids: CSVEDSTSGNTIYF.

The J gene is TRBJ2-3, the V gene TRBV12-3 or TRBV12-4; the D gene is possibly TRBD2 (5 bases). V lost 2 bases and J lost 5, with 5 bases in between. The CDR3 spans 12 residues. The CDR3 protein is CASSLTRDTQYF. The CDR3 nucleotides read TGTGCCAGCAGTTTAACTAGAGATACGCAGTATTTT.

The chain combines TRBV7-6 with TRBJ2-5, with 7 bases matching TRBD1. The V segment lost 5 bases and the J segment 4 bases; nucleotides outside the gene matches: 4. The CDR3 length is 13 residues. CDR1 and CDR2 (germline): SGHVS, FNYEAQ. The chain's CDR3 is CASSPGQSETQYF. CDR3 in DNA: TGTGCCAGCAGCCCGGGACAGTCAGAGACCCAGTACTTC.

This clone was found a few times. The same CDR3 is also encoded by other DNA sequences in this sample. This chain links TRBV5-1 with TRBJ2-5, with D maybe TRBD2 (6 bases). CDR1 and CDR2 from the germline V gene are SGHRS and YFSETQ. Trimming cost V 4 bases and J 2 bases, with 12 bases left between them. The CDR3 extends over 14 amino acids. CDR3 nucleotides: TGCGCCAGCAGCCTGGTTGGGGGGCAAGAGACCCAGTACTTC. The encoded protein is CASSLVGGQETQYF.

This chain joins TRBV6-5 and TRBJ1-5, with a possible D match to TRBD1 (5 bases). V dropped 6 bases and J dropped 1 base, with 10 bases sitting between them. Germline CDR1 MNHEY, CDR2 SVGAGI. CDR3 length equals 14 residues. The DNA of the CDR3 is TGTGCCAGCAGCGACTGGACAAGCAATCAGCCCCAGCATTTT. Amino acid sequence: CASSDWTSNQPQHF.